A single sample gave rise to the 19 T cell receptor beta chains below, sequenced in a study of patients and donors after allogeneic stem cell transplantation. TCRdb re-analysed the RT-PCR reads in MiXCR, keeping a single row per CDR3 protein. The sample has fewer than 25,000 distinct CDR3 sequences, approximately 43% seen once. The sequenced sample consisted of blood, either unsorted or a sorted T cell fraction (not recorded which). The receptors were gathered from a human donor who was either an allogeneic HSCT recipient or a stem cell or donor lymphocyte infusion donor (not recorded which). It is not recorded whose cells these are; they may come from a transplant donor.

The chain joins TRBV20-1 to TRBJ2-1; D ambiguous. Trimming pared 3 bases from V and 3 bases from J, leaving 3 bases between. CDR3 size: 11 residues. Per the germline V gene, CDR1 is DFQATT and CDR2 is SNEGSKA (reference sequence). The CDR3 DNA reads as TGCAGTGCTAGCTACTACAATGAGCAGTTCTTC. Translation gives CSASYYNEQFF.

The V and J genes are TRBV27 and TRBJ1-5; D is ambiguous. Germline CDR1 reads MNHEY; CDR2 reads SMNVEV (reference sequence). Deletions cut 3 bases from V and 0 bases from J, with 6 bases between. This CDR3 contains 14 residues. CDR3 amino acids: CASSLFYSNQPQHF. The CDR3 nucleotides are TGTGCCAGCAGTTTGTTCTATAGCAATCAGCCCCAGCATTTT.

This clonotype was picked up a small number of times. The chain has TRBV29-1 and TRBJ2-5; TRBD1 is a possible D gene (9 bases). Germline-derived CDR1 and CDR2 are SQVTM and ANQGSEA. The CDR3 has 14 amino acids. Trimming cost V 7 bases and J 7 bases, with 22 bases left between them. In DNA form, the CDR3 reads TGCAGCGGCGGGGGGACAGGGTCCCTGGGGACCCAGTACTTC. Protein sequence: CSGGGTGSLGTQYF.

The rearrangement joins TRBV24-1 to TRBJ2-7; D is unclear. This CDR3 contains 19 residues. V lost 0 bases and J lost 2, with 22 bases in between. Germline V gene sequence: CDR1 KGHDR, CDR2 SFDVKD. The CDR3 region is CATSDLPIPALVTPYEQYF. In DNA form, the CDR3 reads TGTGCCACCAGTGATTTGCCCATCCCCGCGCTCGTCACGCCCTACGAGCAGTACTTC.

The chain links TRBV5-1 to TRBJ2-7, with 14 nucleotides matching TRBD2. The V and J ends lost 4 bases and 2 bases, in that order; junction bases with no gene match: 11. Per the germline V gene, CDR1 is SGHRS and CDR2 is YFSETQ. The CDR3 loop spans 18 amino acids. CDR3 coding DNA: TGCGCCAGCAGCCACGGGACTAGCGGGGGAATCCGAACCTACGAGCAGTACTTC. Its translation is CASSHGTSGGIRTYEQYF. The full variable domain, in which reference TRBV5-1 and TRBJ2-7 provide the parts outside the CDR3, is KAGVTQTPRYLIKTRGQQVTLSCSPISGHRSVSWYQQTPGQGLQFLFEYFSETQRNKGNFPGRFSGRQFSNSRSEMNVSTLELGDSALYLCASSHGTSGGIRTYEQYFGPGTRLTVT.

The chain carries TRBV5-6 and TRBJ1-2; 7 positions agree with TRBD1. The CDR3 covers 14 residues. The germline V gene has CDR1 SGHDT and CDR2 YYEEEE. J lost 2 bases, V lost 4 bases, and 5 bases had no gene match. The CDR3 region has the DNA TGTGCCAGCAGCCTGGACAGGCCCAACTATGGCTACACCTTC. Translation gives CASSLDRPNYGYTF.

The chain recombines TRBV5-1 with TRBJ1-2, with D possibly TRBD1 on 5 matching bases. This CDR3 spans 17 amino acids. From germline, CDR1 is SGHRS and CDR2 YFSETQ. V shed 5 bases and J shed 4 bases, with 24 bases lying between them. The CDR3 coding sequence is TGCGCCAGCAGTCAATCGAAGGGGCCCTCCTTTTTCTATGGCTACACCTTC. It yields the protein CASSQSKGPSFFYGYTF. The full variable domain, rest sourced from reference TRBV5-1 and TRBJ1-2, is KAGVTQTPRYLIKTRGQQVTLSCSPISGHRSVSWYQQTPGQGLQFLFEYFSETQRNKGNFPGRFSGRQFSNSRSEMNVSTLELGDSALYLCASSQSKGPSFFYGYTFGSGTRLTVV.

CDR3 region: CASSLEFEQYF. CDR3 DNA: TGCGCCAGCAGCTTGGAATTCGAGCAGTACTTC. The genes are TRBV5-1 and TRBJ2-7; no definite D call. V was trimmed by 0 bases and J by 6 bases, leaving 4 bases between them. CDR1 and CDR2 from the germline V gene are SGHRS and YFSETQ. This CDR3 is built from 11 residues.

This clonotype was counted between two and nine times. This sequence joins TRBV6-5 and TRBJ2-4, with TRBD1 identical over 8 bases. V shed 6 bases, J shed 6 bases, and the junction held 4 bases outside the gene matches. This CDR3 is 13 amino acids long. Germline-derived CDR1 and CDR2 are MNHEY and SVGAGI. The CDR3 DNA is TGTGCCAGCAGGACGACAGGGGCAAACATTCAGTACTTC. Translating gives CASRTTGANIQYF.

The rearrangement links TRBV10-2 to TRBJ1-1; D remains unclear. The germline V and J ends were trimmed by 3 bases and 4 bases, with 15 bases remaining between them. Germline loops: CDR1 WSHSY, CDR2 SAAADI. CDR3 length: 15 residues. CDR3 residues: CASSDRTLSTTEAFF. The CDR3 bases are TGCGCCAGCAGTGACAGGACCTTATCGACCACTGAAGCTTTCTTT.

This clonotype was counted a few times. The chain employs TRBV4-1 and TRBJ2-5; TRBD2 matches 8 bases. The J segment lost 4 bases and the V segment lost 4 bases, leaving 11 bases of the junction unmatched. This CDR3 comprises 16 residues. CDR1 and CDR2 from the germline V gene are MGHRA and YSYEKL. The CDR3 sequence: CASSRSGTSSGETQYF. The CDR3 nucleotides read TGCGCCAGCAGCCGATCAGGGACTAGTTCTGGAGAGACCCAGTACTTC.

The chain is built from TRBV23-1 and TRBJ1-1; TRBD1 agrees at 7 bases. TRBV23-1 is an open reading frame, and its role is uncertain. The CDR3 is 15 residues long. Trimming removed 0 bases from V and 1 base from J; junction bases left unmatched: 2. The DNA for the CDR3 is TGCGCCAGCAGTCAATCCGGACAGGAGAACACTGAAGCTTTCTTT. Translating it yields CASSQSGQENTEAFF.

The V call is TRBV28, the J call TRBJ2-3; 8 nucleotides line up with TRBD2. Trimming at V came to 6 bases and at J to 10 bases, leaving 15 bases not matched to a gene. Germline loops: CDR1 MDHEN, CDR2 SYDVKM. The CDR3 has 15 residues. CDR3: CASSTSGLETLAQYF. CDR3 DNA sequence: TGTGCCAGCAGCACATCGGGACTAGAGACCCTTGCGCAGTATTTT.

About this clonotype itself: An end of the junction does not agree with germline; a read error may underlie this. This chain connects TRBV7-2 to TRBJ1-5; 8 bases fit TRBD1. Germline CDR1 is SGHTA and CDR2 is FQGNSA. This CDR3 contains 14 residues. CDR3 coding DNA: TGTGCCAGCAGCCTCGGACAGGGCAATAAGCCCCAGCATTTT. Amino acid sequence: CASSLGQGNKPQHF.

The chain recombines TRBV7-3 with TRBJ2-3, with D tentatively TRBD1 or TRBD2 (6 bases each). This CDR3 is built from 15 residues. Germline assignment: CDR1 SGHTA and CDR2 FQGTGA. The ends were cut back, 1 base at V and 4 bases at J, with 12 bases in the middle. CDR3 sequence reads: CASSLSRGLADTQYF. CDR3 DNA: TGTGCCAGCAGCTTAAGCCGGGGGCTCGCAGATACGCAGTATTTT.

This clonotype was picked up a small number of times. V and J are TRBV18 and TRBJ1-1, with D perhaps matching TRBD1 (5 bases). Trimming shortened V by 4 bases and J by 4 bases, and 13 bases separated the two germline ends. The germline gives CDR1 KGHSH, CDR2 LQKENI. CDR3 length: 14 residues. This CDR3 is CASSQGQVGTEAFF. As DNA, the CDR3 is TGTGCCAGCTCACAGGGGCAAGTGGGCACTGAAGCTTTCTTT.

The genes are TRBV11-2 and TRBJ2-7; possible D gene TRBD1, 5 bases. The V gene's germline CDR1 is SGHAT and CDR2 FQNNGV. V was trimmed by 6 bases and J by 1 base, leaving 16 bases between them. This CDR3 has 15 amino acids. In DNA, the CDR3 is TGTGCCAGCAGTCGAAACGAAGACAGTTCCTACGAGCAGTACTTC. As protein: CASSRNEDSSYEQYF.

V gene TRBV7-8 combines with J gene TRBJ2-3, with no clear D. The CDR3 contains 14 residues. CDR1 is SGHVS and CDR2 is FQNEAQ in the germline V gene. With 3 bases removed from V and 6 bases from J, the gap between germline ends came to 13 bases. The CDR3 coding sequence is TGTGCCAGCAGCTTCCCGGTTTCACGGGATACGCAGTATTTT. Translated, it gives CASSFPVSRDTQYF. The full variable domain, in which reference TRBV7-8 and TRBJ2-3 provide the parts outside the CDR3, is GAGVSQSPRYKVAKRGQDVALRCDPISGHVSLFWYQQALGQGPEFLTYFQNEAQLDKSGLPSDRFFAERPEGSVSTLKIQRTQQEDSAVYLCASSFPVSRDTQYFGPGTRLTVL.

This chain links TRBV5-1 with TRBJ2-2; D ambiguous. The CDR3 is 14 amino acids. V gave up 0 bases and J gave up 7 bases, with 10 bases separating them. Germline-derived CDR1 and CDR2 are SGHRS and YFSETQ. The CDR3: CASSLEGLLGELFF. The CDR3 region has the DNA TGCGCCAGCAGCTTGGAAGGTTTGCTCGGGGAGCTGTTTTTT.